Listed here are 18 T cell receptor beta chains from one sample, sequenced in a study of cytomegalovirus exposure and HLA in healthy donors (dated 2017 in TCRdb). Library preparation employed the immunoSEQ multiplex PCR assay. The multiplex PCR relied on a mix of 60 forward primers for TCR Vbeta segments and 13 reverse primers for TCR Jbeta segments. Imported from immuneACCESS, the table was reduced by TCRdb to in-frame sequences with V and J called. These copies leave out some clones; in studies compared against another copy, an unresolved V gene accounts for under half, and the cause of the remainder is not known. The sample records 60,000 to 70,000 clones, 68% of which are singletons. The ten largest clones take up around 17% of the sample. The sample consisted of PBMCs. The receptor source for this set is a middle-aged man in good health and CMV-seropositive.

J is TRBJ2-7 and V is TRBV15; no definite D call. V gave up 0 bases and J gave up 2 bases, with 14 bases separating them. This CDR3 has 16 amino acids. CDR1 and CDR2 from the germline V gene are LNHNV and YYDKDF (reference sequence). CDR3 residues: CATSRDLFSATYEQYF. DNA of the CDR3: TGTGCCACCAGCAGAGATCTTTTCAGCGCGACCTACGAGCAGTACTTC.

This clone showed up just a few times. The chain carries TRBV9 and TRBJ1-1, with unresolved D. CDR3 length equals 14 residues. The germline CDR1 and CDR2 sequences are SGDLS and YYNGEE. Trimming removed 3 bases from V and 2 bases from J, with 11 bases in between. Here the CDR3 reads CASSAGSGNTEAFF. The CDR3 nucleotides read TGTGCCAGCAGCGCCGGGAGCGGTAACACTGAAGCTTTCTTT. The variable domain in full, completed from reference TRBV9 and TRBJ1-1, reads DSGVTQTPKHLITATGQRVTLRCSPRSGDLSVYWYQQSLDQGLQFLIQYYNGEERAKGNILERFSAQQFPDLHSELNLSSLELGDSALYFCASSAGSGNTEAFFGQGTRLTVV.

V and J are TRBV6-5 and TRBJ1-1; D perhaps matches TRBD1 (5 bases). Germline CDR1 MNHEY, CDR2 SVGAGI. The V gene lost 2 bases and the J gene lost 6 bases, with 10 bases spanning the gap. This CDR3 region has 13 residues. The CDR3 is CASSYDGAAEAFF. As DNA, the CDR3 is TGTGCCAGCAGTTACGATGGGGCAGCTGAAGCTTTCTTT.

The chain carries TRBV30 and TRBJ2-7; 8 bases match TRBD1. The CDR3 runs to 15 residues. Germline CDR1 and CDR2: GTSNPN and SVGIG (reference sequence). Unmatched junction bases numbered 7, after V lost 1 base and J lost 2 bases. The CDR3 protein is CAWSGAGQGPYEQYF. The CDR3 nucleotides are TGTGCCTGGAGTGGGGCCGGACAGGGACCCTACGAGCAGTACTTC.

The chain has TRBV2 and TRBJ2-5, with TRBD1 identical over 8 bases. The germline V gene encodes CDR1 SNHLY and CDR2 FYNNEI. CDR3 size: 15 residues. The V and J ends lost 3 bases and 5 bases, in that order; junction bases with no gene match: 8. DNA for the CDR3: TGTGCCAGCAGTGAGCGGACAGGGTCAATGGAGACCCAGTACTTC. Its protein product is CASSERTGSMETQYF.

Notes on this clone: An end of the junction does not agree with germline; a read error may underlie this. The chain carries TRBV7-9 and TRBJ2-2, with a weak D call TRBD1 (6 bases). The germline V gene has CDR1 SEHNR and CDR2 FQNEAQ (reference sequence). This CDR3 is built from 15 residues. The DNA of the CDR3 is TGTTCCAGCAGCGCCGGGACACTTAACACCGGGGAGCTGTTTTTT. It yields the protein CSSSAGTLNTGELFF.

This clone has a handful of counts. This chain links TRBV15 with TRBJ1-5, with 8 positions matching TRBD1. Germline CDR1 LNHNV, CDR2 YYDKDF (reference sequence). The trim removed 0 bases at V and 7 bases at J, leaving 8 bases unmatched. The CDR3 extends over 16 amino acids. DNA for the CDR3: TGTGCCACCAGCAGAGATCGCGGACAGGGTGGGCAGCCCCAGCATTTT. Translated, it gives CATSRDRGQGGQPQHF.

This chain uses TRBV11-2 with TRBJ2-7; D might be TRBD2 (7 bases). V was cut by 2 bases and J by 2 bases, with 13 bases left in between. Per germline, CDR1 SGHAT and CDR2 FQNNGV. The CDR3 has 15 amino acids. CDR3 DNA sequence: TGTGCCAGCAGCTTAATCGGGGGGCCTACCTACGAGCAGTACTTC. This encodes CASSLIGGPTYEQYF. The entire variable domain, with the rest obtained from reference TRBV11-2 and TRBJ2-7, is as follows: EAGVAQSPRYKIIEKRQSVAFWCNPISGHATLYWYQQILGQGPKLLIQFQNNGVVDDSQLPKDRFSAERLKGVDSTLKIQPAKLEDSAVYLCASSLIGGPTYEQYFGPGTRLTVT.

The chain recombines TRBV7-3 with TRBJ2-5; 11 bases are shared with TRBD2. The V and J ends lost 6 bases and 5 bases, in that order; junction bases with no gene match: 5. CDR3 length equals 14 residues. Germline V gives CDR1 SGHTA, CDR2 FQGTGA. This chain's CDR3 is CASSPTSGMETQYF. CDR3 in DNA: TGTGCCAGCAGTCCGACTAGCGGGATGGAGACCCAGTACTTC.

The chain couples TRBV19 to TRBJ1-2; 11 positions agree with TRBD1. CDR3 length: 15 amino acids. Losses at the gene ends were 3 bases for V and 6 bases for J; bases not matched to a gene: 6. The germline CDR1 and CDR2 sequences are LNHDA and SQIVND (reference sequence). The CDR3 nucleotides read TGTGCCAGTAGTATGGGACAGGGGGACATAAATGGCTACACCTTC. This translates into CASSMGQGDINGYTF.

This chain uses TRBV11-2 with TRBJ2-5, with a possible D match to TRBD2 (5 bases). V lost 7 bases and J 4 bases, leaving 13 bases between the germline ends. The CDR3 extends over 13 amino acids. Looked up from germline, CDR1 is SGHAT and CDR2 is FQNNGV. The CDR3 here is CASTGLGVETQYF. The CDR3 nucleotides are TGTGCCAGCACCGGACTTGGGGTAGAGACCCAGTACTTC.

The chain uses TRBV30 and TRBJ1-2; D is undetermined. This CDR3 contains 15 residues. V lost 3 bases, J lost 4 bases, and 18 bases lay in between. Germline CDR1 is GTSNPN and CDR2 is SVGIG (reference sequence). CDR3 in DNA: TGTGCCTGGAGGGGTCTCGGGAGGGAGGTCTATGGCTACACCTTC. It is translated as CAWRGLGREVYGYTF.

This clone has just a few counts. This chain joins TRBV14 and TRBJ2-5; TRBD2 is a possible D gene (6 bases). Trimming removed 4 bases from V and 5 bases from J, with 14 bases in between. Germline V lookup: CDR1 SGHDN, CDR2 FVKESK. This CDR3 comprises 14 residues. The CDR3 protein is CASSPREWDETQYF. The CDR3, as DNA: TGTGCCAGCAGCCCACGGGAGTGGGATGAGACCCAGTACTTC.

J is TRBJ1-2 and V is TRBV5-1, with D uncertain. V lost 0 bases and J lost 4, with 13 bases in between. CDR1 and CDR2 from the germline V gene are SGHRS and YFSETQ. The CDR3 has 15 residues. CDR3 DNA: TGCGCCAGCAGCTTGGGTTCTACAGATACCTATGGCTACACCTTC. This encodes CASSLGSTDTYGYTF.

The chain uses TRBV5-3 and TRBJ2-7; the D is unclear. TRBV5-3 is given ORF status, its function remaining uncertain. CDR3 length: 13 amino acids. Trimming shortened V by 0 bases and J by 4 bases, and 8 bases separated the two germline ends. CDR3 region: CARSLVKAYEQYF. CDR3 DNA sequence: TGTGCCAGAAGCTTGGTAAAAGCTTACGAGCAGTACTTC.

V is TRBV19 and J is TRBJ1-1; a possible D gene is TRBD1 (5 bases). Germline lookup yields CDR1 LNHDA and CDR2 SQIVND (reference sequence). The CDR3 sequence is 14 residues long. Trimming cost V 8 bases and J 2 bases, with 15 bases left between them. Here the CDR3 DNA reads TGTGCCAGTTTTCATACAGGAACAAACACTGAAGCTTTCTTT. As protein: CASFHTGTNTEAFF.

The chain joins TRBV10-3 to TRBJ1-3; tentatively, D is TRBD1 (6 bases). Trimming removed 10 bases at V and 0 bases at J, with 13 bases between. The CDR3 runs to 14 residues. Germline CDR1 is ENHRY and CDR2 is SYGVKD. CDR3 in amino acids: CATGTFSSGNTIYF. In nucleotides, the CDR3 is TGTGCCACAGGGACATTCAGCTCTGGAAACACCATATATTTT.

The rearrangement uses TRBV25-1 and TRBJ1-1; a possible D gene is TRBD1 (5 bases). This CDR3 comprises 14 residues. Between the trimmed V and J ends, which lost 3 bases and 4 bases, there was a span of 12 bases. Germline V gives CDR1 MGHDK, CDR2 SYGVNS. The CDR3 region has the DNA TGTGCCAGCAGTGAGCGGGGGGGAGGCACTGAAGCTTTCTTT. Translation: CASSERGGGTEAFF.